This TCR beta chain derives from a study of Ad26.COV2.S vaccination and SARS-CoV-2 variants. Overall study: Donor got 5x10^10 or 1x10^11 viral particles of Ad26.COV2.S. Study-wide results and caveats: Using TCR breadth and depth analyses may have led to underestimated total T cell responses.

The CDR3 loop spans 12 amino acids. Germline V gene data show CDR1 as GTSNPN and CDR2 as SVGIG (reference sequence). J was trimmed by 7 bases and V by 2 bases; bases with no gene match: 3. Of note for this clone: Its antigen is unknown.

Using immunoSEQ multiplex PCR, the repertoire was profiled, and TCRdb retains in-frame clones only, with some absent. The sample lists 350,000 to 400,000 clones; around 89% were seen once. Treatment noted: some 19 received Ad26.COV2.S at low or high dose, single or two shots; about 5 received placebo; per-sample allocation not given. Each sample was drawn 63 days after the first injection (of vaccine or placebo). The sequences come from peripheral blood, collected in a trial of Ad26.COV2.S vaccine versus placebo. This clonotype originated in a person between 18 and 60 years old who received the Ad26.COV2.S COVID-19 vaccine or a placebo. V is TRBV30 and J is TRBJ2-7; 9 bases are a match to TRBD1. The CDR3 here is CAWSLGTGEQYF. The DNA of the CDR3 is TGTGCCTGGAGTTTGGGGACAGGGGAGCAGTACTTC.